This TCR beta chain was found in a study of T-cell memory formation after mild COVID-19. Study summary: Largely donor-specific sequence clusters came from a couple of donors.

TCRdb re-derived calls from the 5' RACE reads in MiXCR, one entry per CDR3 protein. The data show about 320,000 distinct CDR3 sequences, approximately 14% seen once. General study findings and limits: Certain responding clones were present in pre-infection memory, suggesting participation of cross-reactive memory. Clones shrinking from day 15 to 85 showed even CD4/CD8 mixes; later expanders tilted CD4+. Of the contracting clones, CD4+ ones lay mainly in CM and EM, and CD8+ ones in EMRA.

The V gene's germline CDR1 is SEHNR and CDR2 FQNEAQ (reference sequence). The V gene lost 4 bases and the J gene lost 8 bases, with 9 bases spanning the gap. The CDR3 runs 12 residues. Concerning this clonotype: Its antigen is currently unknown.

The clonotype comes from a man younger than 35 who had mild COVID-19 (a few samples of this study predate the infection). Cell type and time point are not known. V and J are TRBV7-9 and TRBJ1-5; D gene ambiguous. Sequencing used PBMCs or a T cell subset sorted from them (not recorded which). The CDR3 DNA reads as TGTGCCAGCAGCTGGGGAAATAAGCCCCAGCATTTT. The encoded protein is CASSWGNKPQHF.